The 10 T cell receptor beta chains presented below share a single source sample, sequenced in a study of T cells expressing NK-cell markers (TCRdb year 2020). The library was obtained by 5' RACE. The sequencer was an Illumina HiSeq 2000. Each CDR3 protein sequence appears as one entry after TCRdb reprocessed the reads, and no DNA is included. The sample table records some 410,000 distinct CDR3 sequences. The ten biggest clones cover about 7.3% of the sample. The source material was blood T cells: a sorted CD56 or NKG2C T cell subset, CD4+ or CD8+ T cells, or bulk PBMC T cells (not recorded which). Every receptor here comes from a woman between 18 and 69 years old in good health.

The rearrangement joins TRBV27 to TRBJ2-2; lacking DNA, the TRBD1 call made by TCRdb goes unchecked. CDR3 length: 19 residues. The V gene's germline CDR1 is MNHEY and CDR2 SMNVEV (reference sequence). CDR3 region: CASSPEPPTGLGYTGELFF.

The V and J genes are TRBV3-1 and TRBJ2-5. Germline V gene sequence: CDR1 LGHDT, CDR2 YNNKEL (reference sequence). The length of the CDR3 is 12 residues. This CDR3 reads CASSVSLETQYF.

The chain recombines TRBV5-1 with TRBJ2-1; the D gene TCRdb calls, TRBD1, cannot be checked with no DNA. This CDR3 is 15 amino acids long. CDR1 and CDR2 (germline): SGHRS, YFSETQ. Here the CDR3 reads CASSRDRASLNEQFF. Together with reference TRBV5-1 and TRBJ2-1, the CDR3 gives the full variable domain: KAGVTQTPRYLIKTRGQQVTLSCSPISGHRSVSWYQQTPGQGLQFLFEYFSETQRNKGNFPGRFSGRQFSNSRSEMNVSTLELGDSALYLCASSRDRASLNEQFFGPGTRLTVL.

The chain uses TRBV6-1 and TRBJ2-1; TCRdb names TRBD2, which stays unverified in the absence of DNA. The CDR3 loop spans 17 amino acids. Looked up from germline, CDR1 is MNHNS and CDR2 is SASEGT. The CDR3 protein is CASSRRASPSSYNEQFF.

The J gene is TRBJ1-1, the V gene TRBV29-1; the D call from TCRdb, TRBD1, cannot be confirmed without DNA. This CDR3 has 14 residues. Germline CDR1 reads SQVTM; CDR2 reads ANQGSEA. The CDR3 protein is CSVPEPGVNTEAFF.

The chain recombines TRBV6-2 or TRBV6-3 with TRBJ2-7. Per the germline V gene, CDR1 is MNHEY and CDR2 is SVGEGT. This CDR3 has 15 residues. CDR3 sequence reads: CASSTTLSGSDEQYF.

The rearrangement uses TRBV7-2 and TRBJ2-1; TCRdb selects TRBD2, and the lack of DNA leaves this call unchecked. Germline CDR1 reads SGHTA; CDR2 reads FQGNSA. The CDR3 consists of 15 residues. The chain's CDR3 is CASSLAVGSGNEQFF.

V usage is TRBV20-1 and J usage is TRBJ2-7; TCRdb's assignment of TRBD1 cannot be checked, as there is no DNA. Germline assignment: CDR1 DFQATT and CDR2 SNEGSKA (reference sequence). This CDR3 spans 13 amino acids. The CDR3 spells CSASPPWSYEQYF.

This chain's CDR3 is CASSSGQPNQPQHF. The J gene is TRBJ1-5, the V gene TRBV7-2; TCRdb reports TRBD1, a call that lacks DNA to check it against. Germline V gene sequence: CDR1 SGHTA, CDR2 FQGNSA. This CDR3 comprises 14 residues.

V usage is TRBV6-4 and J usage is TRBJ1-5; lacking DNA, the TRBD1 call made by TCRdb goes unchecked. Germline-derived CDR1 and CDR2 are MRHNA and SNTAGT. The CDR3 has 18 residues. The chain's CDR3 is CASNQPPTGYLGNQPQHF.